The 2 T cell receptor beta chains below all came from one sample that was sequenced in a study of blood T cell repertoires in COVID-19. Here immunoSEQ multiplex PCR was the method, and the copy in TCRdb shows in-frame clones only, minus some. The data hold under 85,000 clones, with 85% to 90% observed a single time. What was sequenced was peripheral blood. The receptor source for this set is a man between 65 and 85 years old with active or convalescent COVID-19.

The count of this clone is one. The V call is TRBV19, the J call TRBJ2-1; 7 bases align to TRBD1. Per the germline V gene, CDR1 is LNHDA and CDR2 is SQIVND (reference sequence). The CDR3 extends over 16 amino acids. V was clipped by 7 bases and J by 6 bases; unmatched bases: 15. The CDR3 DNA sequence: TGTGCCAGTAACCCTACACCACAGGGGACCTTCAATGAGCAGTTCTTC. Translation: CASNPTPQGTFNEQFF.

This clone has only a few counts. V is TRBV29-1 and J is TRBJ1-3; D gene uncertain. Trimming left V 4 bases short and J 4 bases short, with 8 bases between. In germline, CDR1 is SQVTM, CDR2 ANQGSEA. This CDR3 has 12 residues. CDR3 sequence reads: CSVAEGGNTIYF. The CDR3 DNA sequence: TGCAGCGTTGCCGAGGGCGGAAACACCATATATTTT.